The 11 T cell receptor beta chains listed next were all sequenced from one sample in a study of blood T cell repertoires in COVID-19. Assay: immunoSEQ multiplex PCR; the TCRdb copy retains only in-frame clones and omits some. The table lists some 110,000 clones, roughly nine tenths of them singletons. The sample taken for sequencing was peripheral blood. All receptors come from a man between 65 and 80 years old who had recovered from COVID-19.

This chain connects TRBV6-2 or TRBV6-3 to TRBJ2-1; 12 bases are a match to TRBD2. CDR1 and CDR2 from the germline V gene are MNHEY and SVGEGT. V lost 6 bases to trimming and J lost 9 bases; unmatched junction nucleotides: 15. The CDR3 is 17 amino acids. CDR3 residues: CASSPKGLAGILGEQFF. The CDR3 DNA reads TGTGCCAGCAGCCCTAAAGGACTAGCGGGAATTTTGGGTGAGCAGTTCTTC.

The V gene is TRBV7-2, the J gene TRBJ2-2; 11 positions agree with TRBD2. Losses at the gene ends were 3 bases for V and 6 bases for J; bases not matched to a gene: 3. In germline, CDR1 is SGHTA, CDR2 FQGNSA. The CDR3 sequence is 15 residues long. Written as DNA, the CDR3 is TGTGCCAGCAGCTTTAGCGGGGGGGCCCCCGGGGAGCTGTTTTTT. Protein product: CASSFSGGAPGELFF.

The CDR3 here is CASSPGRGSTGELFF. For the CDR3, the DNA is TGCGCCAGCAGCCCGGGACGGGGGAGCACCGGGGAGCTGTTTTTT. The rearrangement uses TRBV4-1 and TRBJ2-2; perhaps TRBD2 as D (6 bases). With 4 bases removed from V and 4 bases from J, the gap between germline ends came to 13 bases. Per the germline V gene, CDR1 is MGHRA and CDR2 is YSYEKL. CDR3 length: 15 amino acids.

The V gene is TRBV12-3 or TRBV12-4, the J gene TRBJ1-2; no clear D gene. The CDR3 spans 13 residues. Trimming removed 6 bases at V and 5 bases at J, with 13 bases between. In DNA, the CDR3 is TGTGCCAGCAGCCCCCAGACACGATATGGCTACACCTTC. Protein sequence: CASSPQTRYGYTF.

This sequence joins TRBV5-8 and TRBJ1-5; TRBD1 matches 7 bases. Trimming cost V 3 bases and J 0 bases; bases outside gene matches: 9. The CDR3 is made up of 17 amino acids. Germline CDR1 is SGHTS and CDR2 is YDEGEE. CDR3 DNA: TGTGCCAGCAGCTACCTCCGGGACAGCTATAGCAATCAGCCCCAGCATTTT. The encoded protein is CASSYLRDSYSNQPQHF.

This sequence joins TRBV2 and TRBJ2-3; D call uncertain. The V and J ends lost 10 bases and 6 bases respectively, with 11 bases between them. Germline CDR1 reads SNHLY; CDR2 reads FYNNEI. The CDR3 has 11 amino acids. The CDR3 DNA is TGTGCCACCCAGGTCGGCGATACGCAGTATTTT. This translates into CATQVGDTQYF.

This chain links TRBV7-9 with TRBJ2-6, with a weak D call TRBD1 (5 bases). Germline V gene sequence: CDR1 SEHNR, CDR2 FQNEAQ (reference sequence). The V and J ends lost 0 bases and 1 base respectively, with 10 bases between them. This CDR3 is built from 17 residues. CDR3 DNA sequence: TGTGCCAGCAGCTTAGCGCTGGGGCCATCTGGGGCCAACGTCCTGACTTTC. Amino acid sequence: CASSLALGPSGANVLTF.

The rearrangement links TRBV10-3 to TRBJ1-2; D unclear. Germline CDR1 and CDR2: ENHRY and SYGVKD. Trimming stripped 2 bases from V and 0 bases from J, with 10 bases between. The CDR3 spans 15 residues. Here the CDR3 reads CAISEPLSPNYGYTF. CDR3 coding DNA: TGTGCCATCAGTGAGCCTCTTAGTCCTAACTATGGCTACACCTTC.

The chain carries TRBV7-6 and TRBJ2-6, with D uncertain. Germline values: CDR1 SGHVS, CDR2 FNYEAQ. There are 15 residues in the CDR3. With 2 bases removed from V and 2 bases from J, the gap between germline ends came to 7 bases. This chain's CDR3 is CASSLSATGANVLTF. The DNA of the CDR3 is TGTGCCAGCAGCTTATCAGCGACTGGGGCCAACGTCCTGACTTTC.

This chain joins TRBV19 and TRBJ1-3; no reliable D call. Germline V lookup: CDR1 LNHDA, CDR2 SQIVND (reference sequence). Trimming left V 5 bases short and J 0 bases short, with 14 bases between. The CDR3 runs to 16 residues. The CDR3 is CASSVPLGYSGNTIYF. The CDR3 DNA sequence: TGTGCCAGTAGTGTCCCCCTCGGTTACTCTGGAAACACCATATATTTT.

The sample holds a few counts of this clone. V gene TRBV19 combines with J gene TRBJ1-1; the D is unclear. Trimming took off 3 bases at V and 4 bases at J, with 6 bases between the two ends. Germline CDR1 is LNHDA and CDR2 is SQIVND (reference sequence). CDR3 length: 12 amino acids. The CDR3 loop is CASSMGFTEAFF. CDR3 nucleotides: TGTGCCAGTAGTATGGGCTTCACTGAAGCTTTCTTT. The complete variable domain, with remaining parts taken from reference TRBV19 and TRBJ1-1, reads DGGITQSPKYLFRKEGQNVTLSCEQNLNHDAMYWYRQDPGQGLRLIYYSQIVNDFQKGDIAEGYSVSREKKESFPLTVTSAQKNPTAFYLCASSMGFTEAFFGQGTRLTVV.